The T cell receptor (beta chain) described here comes from a study of blood T cell repertoires in COVID-19. Study-wide background: Acute and convalescent COVID-19 samples came from the United States, Italy and Spain. PBMCs, B-cell-depleted T cells, or T cells were the source of the cDNA or gDNA that made up the material.

Patients from Seattle were sampled longitudinally, starting during active infection. CDR3 size: 14 residues. Germline V CDR1 and CDR2: LNHDA, SQIVND (reference sequence). Germline trimming cut 6 bases from V and 1 base from J; bases unmatched to any gene: 5. The assay was immunoSEQ multiplex PCR, and TCRdb's table has in-frame clones only and misses some. The data show about 150,000 clones, about 80% seen once. This receptor was identified in an older woman with COVID-19, enrolled during active disease. Sequencing was carried out using peripheral blood. The rearrangement joins TRBV19 to TRBJ1-1, with TRBD1 identical over 7 bases. The CDR3 region has the DNA TGTGCCAGTAGCAGACAGGGCCCGAACACTGAAGCTTTCTTT. Its protein product is CASSRQGPNTEAFF.